These T cell receptor beta chains were read from a single sample in a study of siplizumab effects on memory and regulatory T cells. TCRdb's copy holds only in-frame clones and misses some; the assay was immunoSEQ multiplex PCR. The table records some 100,000 clones, 94% of them present only once. The sequencing sample was made of Tregs sorted from blood. These receptors were obtained from a human donor in good health. The CDR3 runs from the conserved cysteine through the conserved F or W. A D gene is named only where the DNA matches it firmly. Not all rows give a size; the values are once, few, many and, for expanded clones, a class.

j_call clone_size v_call d_call cdr3_aa cdr3_nt
TRBJ1-2 . TRBV7-8 . CASSSSGFYDYGYTF TGTGCCAGCAGCTCGAGTGGGTTCTACGACTATGGCTACACCTTC
TRBJ2-7 . TRBV11-1 . CASSLVGEQYF TGTGCCAGCAGCTTAGTGGGCGAGCAGTACTTC
TRBJ2-7 . TRBV18 . CASSLGSTETYEQYF TGTGCCAGCTCACTAGGGTCCACGGAGACCTACGAGCAGTACTTC
TRBJ1-1 once TRBV11-2 . CASSRLLNTEAFF TGTGCCAGCAGCAGACTTTTGAACACTGAAGCTTTCTTT
TRBJ2-2 . TRBV5-5 TRBD1 CASSKKTGVANTGELFF TGTGCCAGCAGCAAAAAAACAGGGGTAGCGAACACCGGGGAGCTGTTTTTT
TRBJ1-2 . TRBV19 . CASSIRTGADIGYTF TGTGCCAGTAGTATAAGAACCGGGGCCGACATTGGCTACACCTTC
TRBJ2-3 . TRBV7-7 TRBD2 CASSPIRASGRAKTDTQYF TGTGCCAGCAGTCCAATTAGGGCTAGCGGGAGGGCCAAAACAGATACGCAGTATTTT
TRBJ1-2 . TRBV7-9 . CASSFPVDFSANYGYTF TGTGCCAGCAGCTTCCCGGTTGATTTTTCAGCCAACTATGGCTACACCTTC
TRBJ1-1 . TRBV2 . CASYRPLNTEAFF TGTGCCAGCTACAGGCCCTTGAACACTGAAGCTTTCTTT
TRBJ2-7 once TRBV2 . CASSRGGQTSEQYF TGTGCCAGCAGTCGCGGGGGACAGACGAGTGAGCAGTACTTC
TRBJ2-1 . TRBV28 TRBD2 CASSFAGGRNEQFF TGTGCCAGCAGTTTCGCGGGAGGCCGGAATGAGCAGTTCTTC
TRBJ1-1 once TRBV5-1 . CASSSALMNTEAFF TGCGCCAGCAGCTCGGCCCTTATGAACACTGAAGCTTTCTTT
TRBJ2-5 once TRBV28 . CASSLQGLEETQYF TGTGCCAGCAGTCTTCAGGGGCTTGAGGAGACCCAGTACTTC
TRBJ2-1 . TRBV5-1 TRBD2 CASSLLAGTEQFF TGCGCCAGCAGCTTGCTAGCGGGAACGGAGCAGTTCTTC
TRBJ2-7 . TRBV5-1 TRBD1 CASSKDRADEQYF TGCGCCAGCAGCAAGGACAGGGCCGACGAGCAGTACTTC
TRBJ2-3 . TRBV28 TRBD1 CALRDRHTDTQYF TGTGCCCTTCGGGACAGACACACAGATACGCAGTATTTT
TRBJ2-3 . TRBV6-1 . CASSDPLISGDTQYF TGTGCCAGCAGTGACCCCTTAATTTCAGGAGATACGCAGTATTTT
TRBJ2-7 . TRBV18 . CASSGGAMSYEQYF TGTGCCAGCTCAGGGGGGGCGATGTCCTACGAGCAGTACTTC
TRBJ1-2 . TRBV28 TRBD1 CASRDRGPVSYGYTF TGTGCCAGCAGAGACAGGGGGCCCGTTTCCTATGGCTACACCTTC
TRBJ2-3 . TRBV28 . CASSTRVGVPVLDTQYF TGTGCCAGCTCTACACGTGTCGGGGTTCCCGTCCTAGATACGCAGTATTTT
TRBJ2-1 once TRBV19 . CASSEWGSRGNEQFF TGTGCCAGTAGCGAATGGGGGTCCAGGGGAAATGAGCAGTTCTTC
TRBJ1-5 . TRBV18 TRBD1 CASSQTGNSNQPQHF TGTGCCAGCTCACAGACAGGGAATAGCAATCAGCCCCAGCATTTT
TRBJ2-1 . TRBV12-5 TRBD1 CASGLVSQPGQGYNEQFF TGTGCTAGTGGTTTGGTTTCGCAACCGGGACAGGGATACAATGAGCAGTTCTTC
TRBJ2-2 . TRBV9 TRBD2 CASSVDQPGTSGRFTGELFF TGTGCCAGCAGCGTAGATCAACCCGGGACTAGCGGGAGGTTCACCGGGGAGCTGTTTTTT
TRBJ1-5 . TRBV6-1 . CASHRRGGGNQPQHF TGTGCCAGTCATAGGAGGGGAGGGGGCAATCAGCCCCAGCATTTT
TRBJ1-5 . TRBV28 . CASSQGGGGRNQPQHF TGTGCCAGCAGCCAAGGAGGGGGAGGACGCAATCAGCCCCAGCATTTT
TRBJ2-3 . TRBV9 . CASSDPTSVFTDTQYF TGTGCCAGCAGCGACCCGACTTCTGTGTTCACAGATACGCAGTATTTT
TRBJ2-1 . TRBV10-2 . CASRRATSNNEQFF TGCGCCAGCAGACGCGCCACTAGCAACAATGAGCAGTTCTTC
TRBJ2-3 . TRBV10-1 TRBD1 CASRPQGRTDTQYF TGCGCCAGCAGACCACAGGGGCGGACAGATACGCAGTATTTT
TRBJ2-3 . TRBV13 . CASSFSLRAGRLTDTQYF TGTGCCAGCAGCTTCAGTCTCCGGGCCGGACGTCTCACAGATACGCAGTATTTT
TRBJ2-5 . TRBV30 . CAWTTDGETQYF TGTGCCTGGACGACGGACGGGGAGACCCAGTACTTC
TRBJ2-7 once TRBV27 TRBD2 CASSLVGGAYYEQYF TGTGCCAGCAGTTTGGTCGGGGGGGCGTACTACGAGCAGTACTTC
TRBJ2-7 once TRBV18 TRBD2 CASSRRLTGAGEQYF TGTGCCAGCTCCAGAAGGTTGACGGGAGCGGGGGAGCAGTACTTC
TRBJ2-1 . TRBV2 TRBD1 CATERTGGARQFF TGTGCCACGGAAAGGACAGGGGGCGCAAGACAGTTCTTC
TRBJ2-2 . TRBV30 . CAWKSGGAWNGELFF TGTGCCTGGAAAAGTGGAGGGGCTTGGAACGGGGAGCTGTTTTTT
TRBJ1-2 . TRBV4-1 . CASSQDRDSAGYGYTF TGCGCCAGCAGCCAAGACCGAGACAGCGCGGGCTATGGCTACACCTTC
TRBJ2-5 . TRBV11-2 . CASSFRRETQYF TGTGCCAGCAGCTTCCGTCGAGAGACCCAGTACTTC
TRBJ2-1 . TRBV2 . CASSEAHGLREQFF TGTGCCAGCAGTGAAGCGCATGGGTTGCGTGAGCAGTTCTTC
TRBJ2-7 . TRBV7-9 TRBD1 CASSLAWDSSYEQYF TGTGCCAGCAGCTTAGCGTGGGACAGCTCCTACGAGCAGTACTTC
TRBJ2-5 . TRBV11-2 TRBD2 CASSQRTSGRWETQYF TGTGCCAGCAGCCAAAGGACTAGCGGGAGATGGGAGACCCAGTACTTC
TRBJ2-7 once TRBV15 . CATSRGGVFYEQYF TGTGCCACCAGCAGAGGCGGGGTCTTCTACGAGCAGTACTTC
TRBJ1-1 . TRBV9 . CASSADMNTEAFF TGTGCCAGCAGCGCAGACATGAACACTGAAGCTTTCTTT
TRBJ2-7 . TRBV20-1 . CSARDAHEQYF TGCAGTGCTAGAGATGCACACGAGCAGTACTTC
TRBJ2-1 . TRBV27 TRBD2 CASEPLTGGTSGSFEQFF TGTGCCAGCGAACCACTGACCGGGGGAACTAGCGGGAGTTTTGAGCAGTTCTTC
TRBJ2-7 . TRBV29-1 . CSVKQGGKRYEQYF TGCAGCGTTAAGCAAGGGGGAAAGAGGTACGAGCAGTACTTC
TRBJ2-3 . TRBV5-1 TRBD1 CASSPNGQVTDTQYF TGCGCCAGCAGCCCAAATGGACAGGTCACAGATACGCAGTATTTT
TRBJ2-4 few TRBV29-1 TRBD2 CSVVLSGGRALLTKNIQYF TGCAGCGTTGTTCTGTCGGGCGGGAGGGCCCTTTTGACAAAAAACATTCAGTACTTC
TRBJ1-1 . TRBV7-9 TRBD1 CASRSGTVLLNTEAFF TGTGCCAGCAGATCCGGGACAGTCCTTCTGAACACTGAAGCTTTCTTT
TRBJ1-1 few TRBV11-2 . CASSSTSNTEAFF TGTGCCAGCAGCTCCACATCGAACACTGAAGCTTTCTTT
TRBJ1-5 . TRBV28 . CASRVSYQPQHF TGTGCCAGCAGGGTTAGCTATCAGCCCCAGCATTTT
TRBJ2-1 . TRBV2 . CASPKVGGLNEQFF TGTGCCAGCCCCAAGGTAGGAGGCCTCAATGAGCAGTTCTTC
TRBJ2-1 . TRBV5-1 . CASSASVTEQFF TGCGCCAGCAGCGCTAGCGTGACTGAGCAGTTCTTC
TRBJ2-2 . TRBV9 TRBD2 CASSVDFLAGAGGELFF TGTGCCAGCAGCGTCGACTTCCTAGCGGGAGCGGGCGGGGAGCTGTTTTTT